Listed below are T cell receptor beta chains from one sample, sequenced in a study of CD8 T cells in ankylosing spondylitis. Each CDR3 protein is one row after TCRdb ran MiXCR on the 5' RACE reads. The table shows 150,000 to 200,000 distinct CDR3 sequences, with 11% occurring only once. The specimen sequenced was blood, either unsorted or a sorted T cell fraction (not recorded which). Receptors were obtained from a male donor with ankylosing spondylitis or in good health (not recorded which). Each CDR3 is given with its conserved first and last residue. The order of the fields is V gene, clone size, J gene, D gene, CDR3 protein, CDR3 DNA. A D gene is named only where the DNA matches it firmly. Clone size appears in some rows only: once, few, many, or a class for an expanded clone.

v_call: TRBV12-3/TRBV12-4
clone_size: many
j_call: TRBJ1-3
d_call: TRBD1
cdr3_aa: CASSLQGVAGNTIYF
cdr3_nt: TGTGCCAGCAGTTTACAGGGGGTCGCTGGAAACACCATATATTTT

v_call: TRBV6-5
clone_size: .
j_call: TRBJ1-1
d_call: .
cdr3_aa: CASSAGRGAGAFF
cdr3_nt: TGTGCCAGCAGTGCCGGCAGGGGCGCTGGGGCTTTCTTT

v_call: TRBV7-9
clone_size: .
j_call: TRBJ2-7
d_call: .
cdr3_aa: CASRTSGGTYEQYF
cdr3_nt: TGTGCCAGCAGGACGTCCGGCGGGACCTACGAGCAGTACTTC

v_call: TRBV5-1
clone_size: many
j_call: TRBJ1-6
d_call: TRBD1
cdr3_aa: CASSEQGASSPLHF
cdr3_nt: TGCGCCAGCAGCGAACAGGGGGCCAGCTCACCCCTCCACTTT

v_call: TRBV5-6
clone_size: many
j_call: TRBJ2-7
d_call: .
cdr3_aa: CASSIGYRSSYEQYF
cdr3_nt: TGTGCCAGCAGCATAGGTTACCGGAGCTCCTACGAGCAGTACTTC

v_call: TRBV7-6
clone_size: .
j_call: TRBJ2-1
d_call: TRBD2
cdr3_aa: CASSRQSGSYNEQFF
cdr3_nt: TGTGCCAGCAGCCGCCAAAGCGGGAGTTACAATGAGCAGTTCTTC

v_call: TRBV7-6
clone_size: many
j_call: TRBJ2-3
d_call: TRBD2
cdr3_aa: CASSGGATGTDTQYF
cdr3_nt: TGTGCCTCTAGCGGGGGGGCGACGGGCACAGATACGCAGTATTTT

v_call: TRBV10-3
clone_size: many
j_call: TRBJ2-1
d_call: TRBD2
cdr3_aa: CAITGTSGGSYNEQFF
cdr3_nt: TGTGCCATCACCGGGACTAGCGGGGGTTCCTACAATGAGCAGTTCTTC

v_call: TRBV20-1
clone_size: many
j_call: TRBJ2-5
d_call: TRBD2
cdr3_aa: CSAGTSGVETQYF
cdr3_nt: TGCAGTGCGGGGACTAGCGGGGTGGAGACCCAGTACTTC

v_call: TRBV6-5
clone_size: many
j_call: TRBJ1-6
d_call: .
cdr3_aa: CASSYKVFSYNSPLHF
cdr3_nt: TGTGCCAGCAGTTACAAGGTCTTCTCCTATAATTCACCCCTCCACTTT

v_call: TRBV9
clone_size: many
j_call: TRBJ1-5
d_call: .
cdr3_aa: CASSEGDRFDQPQHF
cdr3_nt: TGTGCCAGCAGCGAGGGAGACAGGTTCGATCAGCCCCAGCATTTT

v_call: TRBV28
clone_size: many
j_call: TRBJ1-1
d_call: .
cdr3_aa: CASSPDGPSEAFF
cdr3_nt: TGTGCCAGCAGTCCCGACGGACCCAGTGAAGCTTTCTTT

v_call: TRBV5-6
clone_size: few
j_call: TRBJ1-4
d_call: TRBD1
cdr3_aa: CASRFGTALGVEKLFF
cdr3_nt: TGTGCCAGCAGATTTGGGACAGCCCTCGGGGTGGAAAAACTGTTTTTT

v_call: TRBV12-3/TRBV12-4
clone_size: many
j_call: TRBJ1-1
d_call: TRBD1
cdr3_aa: CASSSGQGNTEAFF
cdr3_nt: TGTGCCAGCAGTTCCGGACAGGGCAACACTGAAGCTTTCTTT

v_call: TRBV24-1
clone_size: .
j_call: TRBJ2-1
d_call: TRBD1
cdr3_aa: CATSDSHGTGYNEQFF
cdr3_nt: TGTGCCACCAGTGATTCCCACGGGACAGGCTACAATGAGCAGTTCTTC

v_call: TRBV7-6
clone_size: many
j_call: TRBJ2-1
d_call: TRBD2
cdr3_aa: CASSAGALAGASEQFF
cdr3_nt: TGTGCCAGCAGCGCGGGGGCCCTAGCGGGAGCGAGTGAGCAGTTCTTC

v_call: TRBV2
clone_size: many
j_call: TRBJ2-1
d_call: TRBD2
cdr3_aa: CASSESRTSGYNEQFF
cdr3_nt: TGTGCCAGCAGTGAATCGCGGACTAGCGGTTACAATGAGCAGTTCTTC

v_call: TRBV5-1
clone_size: many
j_call: TRBJ1-2
d_call: .
cdr3_aa: CASSPGQINGYTF
cdr3_nt: TGCGCCAGCAGCCCAGGACAGATTAATGGCTACACCTTC

v_call: TRBV29-1
clone_size: many
j_call: TRBJ2-1
d_call: TRBD1
cdr3_aa: CSVESGQVAYNEQFF
cdr3_nt: TGCAGCGTTGAATCTGGACAGGTCGCCTACAATGAGCAGTTCTTC

v_call: TRBV18
clone_size: many
j_call: TRBJ2-5
d_call: .
cdr3_aa: CASSPIRETQYF
cdr3_nt: TGTGCCAGCTCACCGATAAGGGAGACCCAGTACTTC

v_call: TRBV6-1
clone_size: few
j_call: TRBJ2-7
d_call: TRBD1
cdr3_aa: CASSLGTGVTYEQYF
cdr3_nt: TGTGCCAGCAGTCTAGGGACAGGAGTAACCTACGAGCAGTACTTC

v_call: TRBV7-6
clone_size: many
j_call: TRBJ1-1
d_call: .
cdr3_aa: CASSVGVPMGYTEAFF
cdr3_nt: TGTGCCAGCAGCGTTGGGGTCCCCATGGGGTACACTGAAGCTTTCTTT

v_call: TRBV30
clone_size: .
j_call: TRBJ2-1
d_call: .
cdr3_aa: CAWTTGDGNEQFF
cdr3_nt: TGTGCCTGGACAACGGGAGACGGGAATGAGCAGTTCTTC

v_call: TRBV24-1
clone_size: many
j_call: TRBJ2-1
d_call: .
cdr3_aa: CATSQDFSVGQFF
cdr3_nt: TGTGCCACCAGTCAGGACTTCTCAGTGGGGCAGTTCTTC

v_call: TRBV5-8
clone_size: many
j_call: TRBJ2-2
d_call: .
cdr3_aa: CASSGGDNSANTGELFF
cdr3_nt: TGTGCCAGCAGCGGGGGAGACAATTCTGCGAACACCGGGGAGCTGTTTTTT

v_call: TRBV20-1
clone_size: many
j_call: TRBJ2-3
d_call: TRBD2
cdr3_aa: CSARPQPASGRADTQYF
cdr3_nt: TGCAGTGCTAGACCCCAGCCGGCCAGCGGGAGGGCAGATACGCAGTATTTT

v_call: TRBV6-4
clone_size: many
j_call: TRBJ2-3
d_call: TRBD2
cdr3_aa: CASSPHAGGENTQYF
cdr3_nt: TGTGCCAGCTCTCCCCACGCGGGAGGAGAAAATACGCAGTATTTT

v_call: TRBV4-1
clone_size: many
j_call: TRBJ2-7
d_call: TRBD1
cdr3_aa: CASSQDFQGAREQYF
cdr3_nt: TGCGCCAGCAGCCAAGATTTTCAGGGGGCCAGGGAGCAGTACTTC

v_call: TRBV6-1
clone_size: many
j_call: TRBJ2-5
d_call: .
cdr3_aa: CASSLRTGSNTKETQYF
cdr3_nt: TGTGCCAGCAGTCTCCGAACCGGGTCCAACACGAAAGAGACCCAGTACTTC

v_call: TRBV4-2
clone_size: many
j_call: TRBJ1-4
d_call: .
cdr3_aa: CASSQVSVRGPEKLFF
cdr3_nt: TGTGCCAGCAGCCAAGTCTCGGTCAGGGGTCCTGAAAAACTGTTTTTT

v_call: TRBV5-5
clone_size: many
j_call: TRBJ2-1
d_call: TRBD2
cdr3_aa: CASSLVFSGSLGNEQFF
cdr3_nt: TGTGCCAGCAGCTTGGTATTTAGCGGGAGCTTGGGTAATGAGCAGTTCTTC

v_call: TRBV5-1
clone_size: many
j_call: TRBJ2-1
d_call: .
cdr3_aa: CASSLNQGYNEQFF
cdr3_nt: TGCGCCAGCAGCTTGAACCAGGGCTACAATGAGCAGTTCTTC

v_call: TRBV6-5
clone_size: many
j_call: TRBJ1-3
d_call: .
cdr3_aa: CASSYGALETGNTIYF
cdr3_nt: TGTGCCAGCAGTTATGGGGCCTTGGAAACTGGAAACACCATATATTTT

v_call: TRBV9
clone_size: many
j_call: TRBJ2-5
d_call: TRBD1
cdr3_aa: CASSDSTGSQETQYF
cdr3_nt: TGTGCCAGCAGCGACTCGACAGGGTCCCAAGAGACCCAGTACTTC

v_call: TRBV5-6
clone_size: many
j_call: TRBJ1-6
d_call: TRBD1
cdr3_aa: CASSLRDRYKSPLHF
cdr3_nt: TGTGCCAGCAGCCTCCGGGACAGGTATAAGTCACCCCTCCACTTT

v_call: TRBV28
clone_size: many
j_call: TRBJ2-3
d_call: .
cdr3_aa: CASRPPLPGGHTDTQYF
cdr3_nt: TGTGCCAGCAGACCCCCTCTCCCGGGGGGCCACACAGATACGCAGTATTTT

v_call: TRBV20-1
clone_size: many
j_call: TRBJ2-7
d_call: .
cdr3_aa: CSASSTWNYEQYF
cdr3_nt: TGCAGTGCTAGTTCTACCTGGAACTACGAGCAGTACTTC

v_call: TRBV5-1
clone_size: many
j_call: TRBJ2-3
d_call: TRBD2
cdr3_aa: CASRPGLGGSDTQYF
cdr3_nt: TGCGCCAGCAGGCCGGGACTAGGGGGGAGTGATACGCAGTATTTT

v_call: TRBV6-2/TRBV6-3
clone_size: many
j_call: TRBJ1-1
d_call: .
cdr3_aa: CASRTLNTEAFF
cdr3_nt: TGTGCCAGCAGGACGCTGAACACTGAAGCTTTCTTT

v_call: TRBV15
clone_size: .
j_call: TRBJ1-5
d_call: .
cdr3_aa: CATSRALTGVRQPQHF
cdr3_nt: TGTGCCACCAGCAGAGCTCTAACGGGGGTAAGGCAGCCCCAGCATTTT

v_call: TRBV6-5
clone_size: many
j_call: TRBJ1-2
d_call: .
cdr3_aa: CASSYQHNGDGYTF
cdr3_nt: TGTGCCAGCAGTTACCAACATAATGGTGATGGCTACACCTTC

v_call: TRBV6-2/TRBV6-3
clone_size: few
j_call: TRBJ1-1
d_call: .
cdr3_aa: CASSYSGRGPEAFF
cdr3_nt: TGTGCCAGCAGTTACTCGGGCAGGGGCCCTGAAGCTTTCTTT

v_call: TRBV5-1
clone_size: many
j_call: TRBJ2-1
d_call: TRBD2
cdr3_aa: CASSLLAGEANEQFF
cdr3_nt: TGCGCCAGCAGCCTGTTAGCGGGAGAGGCCAATGAGCAGTTCTTC

v_call: TRBV3-1
clone_size: many
j_call: TRBJ2-1
d_call: .
cdr3_aa: CASSAWYNEQFF
cdr3_nt: TGTGCCAGCAGCGCCTGGTACAATGAGCAGTTCTTC

v_call: TRBV12-3/TRBV12-4
clone_size: .
j_call: TRBJ2-5
d_call: TRBD1
cdr3_aa: CASSMTGGETQYF
cdr3_nt: TGTGCCAGCAGTATGACAGGGGGGGAGACCCAGTACTTC

v_call: TRBV20-1
clone_size: many
j_call: TRBJ2-5
d_call: TRBD2
cdr3_aa: CSARRDAGVLWETQYF
cdr3_nt: TGCAGTGCTAGACGAGATGCGGGAGTACTCTGGGAGACCCAGTACTTC

v_call: TRBV7-2
clone_size: .
j_call: TRBJ2-3
d_call: TRBD2
cdr3_aa: CASSSGTSTYTDTQYF
cdr3_nt: TGTGCCAGCAGCTCCGGGACTAGCACTTACACAGATACGCAGTATTTT

v_call: TRBV5-1
clone_size: many
j_call: TRBJ2-3
d_call: TRBD2
cdr3_aa: CASSPRGVTSTDTQYF
cdr3_nt: TGCGCCAGCAGCCCTCGGGGGGTTACTAGCACAGATACGCAGTATTTT

v_call: TRBV7-1
clone_size: few
j_call: TRBJ1-6
d_call: .
cdr3_aa: CASSSGNNSPLHF
cdr3_nt: TGTGCCAGCAGCTCAGGGAATAATTCACCCCTCCACTTT